This TCR beta chain originates from a study of blood T cell repertoires in COVID-19. The overall study: COVID-19 samples from acute and convalescent phases originated in the United States, Italy and Spain.

Authors' methods: Reference gene primer amplification yielded estimated nucleated cell counts. Some clones are missing from TCRdb's copy, which holds only in-frame ones; the method was immunoSEQ multiplex PCR. D and trimming come from the DNA, and the V and J calls and clone size come from that table. This table has around 75,000 clones, approximately 80% appearing once. V lost 7 bases to trimming and J lost 4 bases, with 14 bases between them. The CDR3 sequence is 13 residues long. CDR1 is SGHRS and CDR2 is YFSETQ in the germline V gene. The Seattle site enrolled patients during active infection and followed them longitudinally.

The TCR sequence derives from a man in his forties or fifties with COVID-19, enrolled during active disease. This sequence joins TRBV5-1 and TRBJ2-5, with D possibly being TRBD2 (5 bases). Sequenced material: peripheral blood. The chain's CDR3 is CASVLDAGETQYF. DNA for the CDR3: TGCGCCAGCGTTTTGGACGCGGGAGAGACCCAGTACTTC. The variable domain in full, with the rest retrieved from reference TRBV5-1 and TRBJ2-5, is KAGVTQTPRYLIKTRGQQVTLSCSPISGHRSVSWYQQTPGQGLQFLFEYFSETQRNKGNFPGRFSGRQFSNSRSEMNVSTLELGDSALYLCASVLDAGETQYFGPGTRLLVL.